Listed here are 5 T cell receptor beta chains from one sample, sequenced in a study of shared clonotypes between healthy human individuals. The assay was immunoSEQ multiplex PCR, and TCRdb's table has in-frame clones only and misses some. The table includes about 96,000 clones, 60% to 70% detected once. The sample consisted of memory CD8+ T cells sorted from blood. This sample's subset: CD45RO+ cells pooled with CCR7-negative TemRA cells. Receptor source: a man between 25 and 39 years old in good health.

V is TRBV2 and J is TRBJ2-5; 7 positions match TRBD1. V dropped 7 bases and J dropped 4; count of bases not matched to a gene: 12. This CDR3 spans 15 amino acids. Germline V gene lookup returns CDR1 SNHLY and CDR2 FYNNEI. The CDR3 bases are TGTGCCAGCAAGGAACGAGACAGGGTCGTAGAGACCCAGTACTTC. Protein sequence: CASKERDRVVETQYF.

The CDR3 loop reads CSGLGPLTSEAFF. The CDR3 DNA is TGCAGCGGTCTAGGCCCCTTAACAAGTGAAGCTTTCTTT. This chain uses TRBV29-1 with TRBJ1-1; D is unclear. The CDR3 loop spans 13 amino acids. Germline loops: CDR1 SQVTM, CDR2 ANQGSEA. V was cut by 7 bases and J by 7 bases, with 19 bases left in between. Drawing the rest from reference TRBV29-1 and TRBJ1-1, the complete variable domain is SAVISQKPSRDICQRGTSLTIQCQVDSQVTMMFWYRQQPGQSLTLIATANQGSEATYESGFVIDKFPISRPNLTFSTLTVSNMSPEDSSIYLCSGLGPLTSEAFFGQGTRLTVV.

V and J are TRBV7-9 and TRBJ2-1; 9 bases line up with TRBD2. The CDR3 runs 14 residues. The junction had 8 bases not matched to a gene; V was cut back by 5 bases and J by 9 bases. Germline V gives CDR1 SEHNR, CDR2 FQNEAQ (reference sequence). The CDR3 region is CASSQGLAGVEQFF. CDR3 DNA sequence: TGTGCCAGCAGCCAGGGACTAGCCGGGGTTGAGCAGTTCTTC.

This clone was detected once. The chain is built from TRBV9 and TRBJ2-3; 7 bases line up with TRBD2. The CDR3 has 16 residues. With V trimmed by 0 bases and J by 3 bases, 7 bases remained unmatched. Germline-derived CDR1 and CDR2 are SGDLS and YYNGEE. The CDR3: CASSVGAGETTDTQYF. The CDR3 nucleotides read TGTGCCAGCAGCGTAGGGGCGGGAGAAACGACAGATACGCAGTATTTT.

The gene calls are TRBV6-5 and TRBJ2-7; the D is unclear. The CDR3 is 12 amino acids. The ends were cut back, 10 bases at V and 4 bases at J, with 14 bases in the middle. Germline-derived CDR1 and CDR2 are MNHEY and SVGAGI. The CDR3 region is CATKGVGYEQYF. CDR3 in DNA: TGTGCCACTAAAGGAGTGGGGTACGAGCAGTACTTC.